The following is a TCR beta chain sequence with its context. Its antigen is unknown. The planned depth of sequencing spanned 1 in 200,000 to 1 in 1 million T cells. The data were produced by immunoSEQ multiplex PCR, yet TCRdb's version contains in-frame clones alone and is incomplete. The sample contains about 140,000 clones, roughly 90% of which appear only once. This sample was taken from a study of cytotoxic CD8 clonotypes in ibrutinib-treated CLL. Deletions cut 0 bases from V and 5 bases from J, with 13 bases between. Germline CDR1 is MGHRA and CDR2 is YSYEKL. The CDR3 has 15 residues. General observations from the study: At progression, clonality fell back toward baseline after rising at ibrutinib response.

Specimen: PBMCs, collected after 12 months of ibrutinib treatment. The rearrangement links TRBV4-1 to TRBJ2-5; no clear D. The source is a human donor with chronic lymphocytic leukemia. The CDR3 is CASSQDVAAWETQYF. CDR3 DNA: TGCGCCAGCAGCCAAGACGTCGCGGCTTGGGAGACCCAGTACTTC.